These T cell receptor beta chains were read from a single sample in a study of CD8 T cells in Susac syndrome. TCRdb recomputed calls from the immunoSEQ multiplex PCR reads with MiXCR, one row per CDR3 protein. The table has approximately 190,000 distinct CDR3 sequences, about 95% seen once. The sequenced material came from CD4+ T cells from PBMCs. The receptors shown here come from a human donor with multiple sclerosis. Both conserved end residues are part of each CDR3. The D gene is left open where the match is weak. Some rows mark clone size as missing; the rest say once, few, many or name a class of expanded clone.

clone_size: NA
d_call: NA
v_call: TRBV24-1
j_call: TRBJ1-5
cdr3_length: 13
cdr3_nt: TGTGCCACCGGACAGTTCGGGAATCAGCCCCAGCATTTT
cdr3_aa: CATGQFGNQPQHF

clone_size: NA
d_call: TRBD2
v_call: TRBV20-1
j_call: TRBJ2-5
cdr3_length: 14
cdr3_nt: TGCAGTGCCACGGGGGAGCGGGAGCAAGAGACCCAGTACTTC
cdr3_aa: CSATGEREQETQYF

clone_size: NA
d_call: NA
v_call: TRBV30
j_call: TRBJ1-1
cdr3_length: 13
cdr3_nt: TGTGCCTGGAACATGGACGGGAACACTGAAGCTTTCTTT
cdr3_aa: CAWNMDGNTEAFF

clone_size: NA
d_call: TRBD1
v_call: TRBV7-2
j_call: TRBJ2-1
cdr3_length: 18
cdr3_nt: TGTGCCAGCTCTTTATGGGGCTCGGGACAGGTCAGTTACAATGAGCAGTTCTTC
cdr3_aa: CASSLWGSGQVSYNEQFF

clone_size: NA
d_call: NA
v_call: TRBV7-2
j_call: TRBJ2-1
cdr3_length: 14
cdr3_nt: TGTGCCAGCAGCTTCCTACTTTGGGACAATGAGCAGTTCTTC
cdr3_aa: CASSFLLWDNEQFF

clone_size: NA
d_call: NA
v_call: TRBV20-1
j_call: TRBJ1-1
cdr3_length: 12
cdr3_nt: TGCAGTGCTCCTCCCCGGGGGACTGAAGCTTTCTTT
cdr3_aa: CSAPPRGTEAFF

clone_size: NA
d_call: NA
v_call: TRBV7-2
j_call: TRBJ1-2
cdr3_length: 14
cdr3_nt: TGTGCCAGCAGCGAACAGCAGAACTCCTATGGCTACACCTTC
cdr3_aa: CASSEQQNSYGYTF

clone_size: NA
d_call: NA
v_call: TRBV30
j_call: TRBJ2-7
cdr3_length: 13
cdr3_nt: TGTGCCTGGAGTGCAGGGAGAAACTACGAGCAGTACTTC
cdr3_aa: CAWSAGRNYEQYF

clone_size: few
d_call: NA
v_call: TRBV24-1
j_call: TRBJ2-6
cdr3_length: 15
cdr3_nt: TGTGCCACCAGTGGGACAGAGGCCGGGGCCAACGTCCTGACTTTC
cdr3_aa: CATSGTEAGANVLTF

clone_size: NA
d_call: NA
v_call: TRBV12-3/TRBV12-4
j_call: TRBJ2-7
cdr3_length: 13
cdr3_nt: TGTGCCAGCAGTTTCCCCCCCATGCACGAGCAGTACTTC
cdr3_aa: CASSFPPMHEQYF

clone_size: NA
d_call: TRBD1
v_call: TRBV3-1
j_call: TRBJ1-1
cdr3_length: 16
cdr3_nt: TGTGCCAGCAGCCAAGACGGCCAGGGGGCAGATACTGAAGCTTTCTTT
cdr3_aa: CASSQDGQGADTEAFF

clone_size: NA
d_call: TRBD2
v_call: TRBV7-6
j_call: TRBJ2-5
cdr3_length: 13
cdr3_nt: TGTGCCAGCAGCTTATTCGGGAGGGAGACCCAGTACTTC
cdr3_aa: CASSLFGRETQYF

clone_size: NA
d_call: TRBD2
v_call: TRBV7-3
j_call: TRBJ2-1
cdr3_length: 16
cdr3_nt: TGTGCCAGCAGCTTAAGTAGTAGCGGGGGGATCAATGAGCAGTTCTTC
cdr3_aa: CASSLSSSGGINEQFF

clone_size: NA
d_call: TRBD1
v_call: TRBV20-1
j_call: TRBJ1-5
cdr3_length: 13
cdr3_nt: TGCAGTGCAGGGGGCCGGAGCAATCAGCCCCAGCATTTT
cdr3_aa: CSAGGRSNQPQHF

clone_size: NA
d_call: TRBD2
v_call: TRBV20-1
j_call: TRBJ2-4
cdr3_length: 17
cdr3_nt: TGCAGTCCCATGCCCGGGACTAGCGGGAGAGGGGTGAACATTCAGTACTTC
cdr3_aa: CSPMPGTSGRGVNIQYF

clone_size: NA
d_call: NA
v_call: TRBV29-1
j_call: TRBJ1-5
cdr3_length: 12
cdr3_nt: TGCAGCGTGGCGGGACAAGGAACGGCCCAGCATTTT
cdr3_aa: CSVAGQGTAQHF

clone_size: NA
d_call: NA
v_call: TRBV12-5
j_call: TRBJ2-5
cdr3_length: 12
cdr3_nt: TGTGCTAGTGCAGGTTTGGTCGAGACCCAGTACTTC
cdr3_aa: CASAGLVETQYF

clone_size: NA
d_call: NA
v_call: TRBV12-3/TRBV12-4
j_call: TRBJ1-5
cdr3_length: 13
cdr3_nt: TGTGCCAGCAGGGGACGGGCCAATCAGCCCCAGCATTTT
cdr3_aa: CASRGRANQPQHF

clone_size: NA
d_call: NA
v_call: TRBV9
j_call: TRBJ1-2
cdr3_length: 14
cdr3_nt: TGTGCCAGCAGCGTAGCTAGGGACGGCTATGGCTACACCTTC
cdr3_aa: CASSVARDGYGYTF

clone_size: once
d_call: TRBD1
v_call: TRBV20-1
j_call: TRBJ2-3
cdr3_length: 13
cdr3_nt: TGCAGTGCAAAGGGGGCTGGCACAGATACGCAGTATTTT
cdr3_aa: CSAKGAGTDTQYF

clone_size: NA
d_call: NA
v_call: TRBV4-2
j_call: TRBJ2-6
cdr3_length: 16
cdr3_nt: TGTGCCAGCAGCCAAGACCGGAACTCTGGGGCCAACGTCCTGACTTTC
cdr3_aa: CASSQDRNSGANVLTF

clone_size: once
d_call: NA
v_call: TRBV30
j_call: TRBJ1-4
cdr3_length: 17
cdr3_nt: TGTGCCTGGAGTGTAGGCATTGTTGGGGGAATCGGTGAAAAACTGTTTTTT
cdr3_aa: CAWSVGIVGGIGEKLFF

clone_size: few
d_call: NA
v_call: TRBV7-3
j_call: TRBJ2-3
cdr3_length: 14
cdr3_nt: TGTGCCAGCAGCTTAACGGGGGGCACAGATACGCAGTATTTT
cdr3_aa: CASSLTGGTDTQYF

clone_size: once
d_call: NA
v_call: TRBV9
j_call: TRBJ1-1
cdr3_length: 15
cdr3_nt: TGTGCCAGCAGCGTAGGATTTAGGGCTGACACTGAAGCTTTCTTT
cdr3_aa: CASSVGFRADTEAFF

clone_size: NA
d_call: NA
v_call: TRBV19
j_call: TRBJ2-3
cdr3_length: 15
cdr3_nt: TGTGCCAGTAGTATGGGGGACACTCGCACAGATACGCAGTATTTT
cdr3_aa: CASSMGDTRTDTQYF

clone_size: NA
d_call: TRBD2
v_call: TRBV20-1
j_call: TRBJ2-3
cdr3_length: 13
cdr3_nt: TGCAGTGCCCTAGCGGTGGGCACAGATACGCAGTATTTT
cdr3_aa: CSALAVGTDTQYF

clone_size: NA
d_call: NA
v_call: TRBV5-1
j_call: TRBJ1-2
cdr3_length: 15
cdr3_nt: TGCGCCAGCAGCTTGTCGTTGGGCCCTTCCTATGGCTACACCTTC
cdr3_aa: CASSLSLGPSYGYTF

clone_size: NA
d_call: TRBD1
v_call: TRBV5-6
j_call: TRBJ1-1
cdr3_length: 14
cdr3_nt: TGTGCCAGCAGACCCGGGACAGGGAGAACTGAAGCTTTCTTT
cdr3_aa: CASRPGTGRTEAFF

clone_size: NA
d_call: NA
v_call: TRBV5-1
j_call: TRBJ2-7
cdr3_length: 16
cdr3_nt: TGCGCCAGCAGCTTAAACGGGGCTCAGTCGCGGAACGAGCAGTACTTC
cdr3_aa: CASSLNGAQSRNEQYF

clone_size: NA
d_call: TRBD1
v_call: TRBV27
j_call: TRBJ1-2
cdr3_length: 15
cdr3_nt: TGTGCCAGCAGTGTGAACCGGGACAGACTGGGCGGCTACACCTTC
cdr3_aa: CASSVNRDRLGGYTF